Below, 16 T cell receptor beta chains from the same sample are listed, as sequenced in a study of CD8 T cells in ankylosing spondylitis. TCRdb reanalysed the 5' RACE reads using MiXCR and keeps one entry per CDR3 protein. The sample holds about 190,000 distinct CDR3 sequences, around 13% seen once. What was sequenced was blood, either unsorted or a sorted T cell fraction (not recorded which). These receptors originate from a female donor with ankylosing spondylitis or in good health (not recorded which).

V is TRBV19 and J is TRBJ1-2; possibly TRBD1 for D (5 bases). Trimming cost V 3 bases and J 6 bases, with 14 bases left between them. The CDR3 is 14 residues long. In germline, CDR1 is LNHDA, CDR2 SQIVND (reference sequence). As DNA, the CDR3 is TGTGCCAGTAGTATCCATGGGGGTGGAGATGGCTACACCTTC. Protein sequence: CASSIHGGGDGYTF.

Comments on this clonotype: Since a much larger clone is just one base distant, this may be a read error. This chain joins TRBV28 and TRBJ2-2; no firm D call. Trimming left V 7 bases short and J 5 bases short, with 8 bases between. Germline assignment: CDR1 MDHEN and CDR2 SYDVKM. This CDR3 has 12 amino acids. CDR3 sequence: CASNPRTGELFF. DNA for the CDR3: TGTGCCAGCAACCCAAGGACCGGGGAGCTGTTTTTT.

In this sample, this clonotype turned up many times. The chain has TRBV20-1 and TRBJ1-2; 7 nucleotides align to TRBD1. This CDR3 has 15 amino acids. Germline values: CDR1 DFQATT, CDR2 SNEGSKA (reference sequence). The V gene end was trimmed by 1 base and the J gene end by 1 base; junction bases not matched to a gene: 6. This CDR3 reads CSARGTGANNYGYTF. The CDR3 nucleotides are TGCAGTGCTAGAGGTACAGGGGCGAATAACTATGGCTACACCTTC.

There are many counts of this clonotype. V and J are TRBV7-2 and TRBJ2-1; no clear D gene. CDR1 SGHTA and CDR2 FQGNSA come from the germline V gene. This CDR3 has 13 residues. Trimming shortened V by 1 base and J by 4 bases, and 5 bases separated the two germline ends. This chain's CDR3 is CASSLVTYNEQFF. In DNA, the CDR3 is TGTGCCAGCAGCTTAGTCACTTACAATGAGCAGTTCTTC.

This clonotype has only a few counts. The CDR3 sequence is CSARDQGSAFF. CDR3 coding DNA: TGCAGTGCTAGAGATCAGGGGAGTGCTTTCTTT. The genes are TRBV20-1 and TRBJ1-1; tentatively, D is TRBD1 (6 bases). The CDR3 is made up of 11 amino acids. Trimming removed 0 bases from V and 11 bases from J, with 10 bases in between. Germline V gene data show CDR1 as DFQATT and CDR2 as SNEGSKA (reference sequence).

This clonotype was counted ten times or more. The rearrangement joins TRBV20-1 to TRBJ2-5; 7 nucleotides line up with TRBD1. Germline CDR1 is DFQATT and CDR2 is SNEGSKA (reference sequence). The CDR3 length is 16 residues. Trimming cost V 7 bases and J 0 bases; bases outside gene matches: 14. The CDR3 bases are TGCAGTGTCGAGTTAGTAGCGACAGGGAACCAAGAGACCCAGTACTTC. Its protein is CSVELVATGNQETQYF.

This clonotype was seen ten or more times. This sequence joins TRBV7-9 and TRBJ2-3; 8 nucleotides align to TRBD2. Germline lookup yields CDR1 SEHNR and CDR2 FQNEAQ (reference sequence). J lost 4 bases, V lost 5 bases, and 11 bases had no gene match. The CDR3 loop spans 16 amino acids. The CDR3 protein is CASSPPGTRSADTQYF. CDR3 bases: TGTGCCAGCAGCCCGCCCGGGACTAGATCCGCAGATACGCAGTATTTT.

The chain couples TRBV12-3 or TRBV12-4 to TRBJ2-7, with 7 bases fitting TRBD1. Trimming at V came to 6 bases and at J to 0 bases, leaving 17 bases not matched to a gene. This CDR3 region has 18 residues. The CDR3 DNA follows: TGTGCCAGCAGCCTTCGTTTAGTGGGACAGCGAAACTCCTACGAGCAGTACTTC. Translated: CASSLRLVGQRNSYEQYF.

This clonotype was seen at least ten times. The chain uses TRBV20-1 and TRBJ2-1; no firm D call. V was clipped by 3 bases and J by 4 bases, with 1 base between them. Germline assignment: CDR1 DFQATT and CDR2 SNEGSKA (reference sequence). This CDR3 spans 10 amino acids. The CDR3 bases are TGCAGTGCTAGGTACAATGAGCAGTTCTTC. This codes for CSARYNEQFF.

This clonotype was picked up many times. The CDR3 protein is CASRGTVLTTEAFF. The CDR3 DNA follows: TGTGCCAGCAGGGGGACAGTATTGACCACTGAAGCTTTCTTT. This sequence joins TRBV2 and TRBJ1-1, with 7 bases matching TRBD1. The germline V gene encodes CDR1 SNHLY and CDR2 FYNNEI. The CDR3 contains 14 residues. The V segment lost 6 bases and the J segment 4 bases; nucleotides outside the gene matches: 8.

This clonotype was picked up a small number of times. DNA for the CDR3: TGCGCCAGCAGCCAAGATCAGGGCAGGAATGCAGATACGCAGTATTTT. This encodes CASSQDQGRNADTQYF. The chain combines TRBV4-3 with TRBJ2-3; D might be TRBD1 (5 bases). The CDR3 sequence is 16 residues long. Germline loops: CDR1 LGHNA, CDR2 YSLEER. V was cut by 0 bases and J by 4 bases, with 14 bases left in between.

This clonotype came up many times. This chain joins TRBV12-3 or TRBV12-4 and TRBJ2-2, with 7 bases lining up with TRBD1. With V trimmed by 5 bases and J by 0 bases, 0 bases remained unmatched. CDR3 length: 14 amino acids. The DNA for the CDR3 is TGTGCCAGCAGTGGGACAGCGAACACCGGGGAGCTGTTTTTT. Translated: CASSGTANTGELFF.

The table lists this clonotype with many counts. The chain couples TRBV27 to TRBJ1-2, with TRBD1 matching 7 bases. V lost 3 bases, J lost 5 bases, and 6 bases stayed unmatched. Germline CDR1 reads MNHEY; CDR2 reads SMNVEV (reference sequence). This CDR3 is built from 14 residues. CDR3 nucleotide sequence: TGTGCCAGCAGTTTCCGGCAGGGGGTGTATGGCTACACCTTC. Translated: CASSFRQGVYGYTF.

The rearrangement joins TRBV6-1 to TRBJ1-5; TRBD1 might be the D (5 bases). Trimming cost V 5 bases and J 0 bases, with 14 bases left between them. In germline, CDR1 is MNHNS, CDR2 SASEGT. The CDR3 runs 16 residues. CDR3 bases: TGTGCCAGCAGTAGCCCGGGGGGTTATAGCAATCAGCCCCAGCATTTT. This gives the protein CASSSPGGYSNQPQHF.

This clonotype came up many times. This chain joins TRBV20-1 and TRBJ2-7, with 9 positions matching TRBD1. The CDR3 length is 12 residues. With 5 bases clipped from V and 6 bases from J, the junction kept 5 bases outside the gene matches. Per the germline V gene, CDR1 is DFQATT and CDR2 is SNEGSKA (reference sequence). The CDR3: CSARDRVSEQYF. For the CDR3, the DNA is TGCAGTGCTCGGGACAGGGTAAGCGAGCAGTACTTC.

This clonotype was detected many times. The chain has TRBV12-3 or TRBV12-4 and TRBJ2-4; D is perhaps TRBD1 (5 bases). The V end was cut by 6 bases, the J end by 3 bases, with 12 bases between. CDR3 length: 14 amino acids. The CDR3 reads CASRPVQGKNIQYF. CDR3 coding DNA: TGTGCCAGCAGACCCGTTCAGGGCAAAAACATTCAGTACTTC.